The clone carrying this T cell receptor (beta chain) showed up just a few times. What it binds is unknown. This CDR3 has 15 residues. The V gene lost 1 base and the J gene lost 4 bases, with 13 bases spanning the gap. The germline V gene encodes CDR1 LGHNA and CDR2 YSLEER. This entry belongs to a study of T cells after yellow fever vaccination. Across the study: Fractions of limited cellularity were prepared by means of SMART-Seq v4 Ultra Low Input.

TCRdb ran MiXCR on the 5' RACE reads and lists one entry per CDR3 protein. The repertoire holds hundreds of thousands of distinct CDR3 sequences, with approximately 10% as singletons. Points from the study as a whole: Subsequent booster samples again held most clones from primary vaccination (roughly 95% CD4, 88% CD8). CD4 and CD8 compartments shared a small share of clonotypes, likely from convergent recombination. The secondary response showed a weaker magnitude and a faster peak, day 5 versus 15.

This clonotype was obtained from a man aged 18-30 years who received the YFV17D yellow fever vaccine. Sequences were derived from CD4+ T cells sorted from PBMCs, sampled 5 days after the yellow fever booster vaccination. This sequence joins TRBV4-3 and TRBJ1-1; a possible D gene is TRBD1 (6 bases). The CDR3 nucleotides are TGCGCCAGCAGCCAAGTCCAGGGGAAACCCACTGAAGCTTTCTTT. It yields the protein CASSQVQGKPTEAFF.